This TCR beta chain was captured by sequencing in a study of blood T cell repertoires in COVID-19. Study information: From the United States, Italy and Spain came samples of acute and convalescent COVID-19. Sources were T cells, B-cell-depleted T cells, or PBMCs; the material itself was cDNA or gDNA.

With 4 bases removed from V and 5 bases from J, the gap between germline ends came to 4 bases. CDR1 is SNHLY and CDR2 is FYNNEI in the germline V gene. This CDR3 is 11 amino acids long. Source study methods: Reference gene primer amplification yielded estimated nucleated cell counts. The table came from immunoSEQ multiplex PCR; TCRdb's copy has only in-frame clones and leaves some out. V and J calls and clone size are those listed in that table; D and trimming were worked out from the DNA. The sample records about 20,000 clones, 90% being singletons. The V call is TRBV2, the J call TRBJ2-3, with D unclear. This TCR derives from a man in his 70s with acute or convalescent COVID-19. Sequenced input: peripheral blood. DNA of the CDR3: TGTGCCAGCAGTGGTCTAGATACGCAGTATTTT. It is translated as CASSGLDTQYF.